Shown below are 8 T cell receptor beta chains from a single sample sequenced in a study of cytomegalovirus exposure and HLA in healthy donors. In the PCR, 60 Vbeta and 13 Jbeta primers were used. TCRdb's copy holds only in-frame clones and misses some; the assay was immunoSEQ multiplex PCR. The table includes 150,000 to 200,000 clones, over 70% detected once. Input material: PBMCs. These receptors all stem from a man aged 45-65 years in good health and CMV-seronegative.

This chain links TRBV21-1 with TRBJ1-5. TRBV21-1 is assigned pseudogene status. The CDR3 is 14 residues long. The CDR3 DNA reads TGTGCCAGCAAGAAGAGATATAGCAATCAGCCCCAGCATTTT. Translation gives CASKKRYSNQPQHF.

The J gene is TRBJ2-3, the V gene TRBV9, with D maybe TRBD2 (6 bases). Germline-derived CDR1 and CDR2 are SGDLS and YYNGEE. Trimming left V 0 bases short and J 2 bases short, with 13 bases between. The CDR3 loop spans 16 amino acids. The CDR3 is CASSVESGGHTDTQYF. The CDR3 DNA sequence: TGTGCCAGCAGCGTAGAGAGTGGAGGGCACACAGATACGCAGTATTTT. Full variable domain (missing parts from reference TRBV9 and TRBJ2-3): DSGVTQTPKHLITATGQRVTLRCSPRSGDLSVYWYQQSLDQGLQFLIQYYNGEERAKGNILERFSAQQFPDLHSELNLSSLELGDSALYFCASSVESGGHTDTQYFGPGTRLTVL.

This clone came up a few times. This chain joins TRBV5-6 and TRBJ1-2; no reliable D call. The CDR3 has 15 amino acids. With 1 base removed from V and 5 bases from J, the gap between germline ends came to 15 bases. The germline V gene encodes CDR1 SGHDT and CDR2 YYEEEE. CDR3 bases: TGTGCCAGCAGCTTGTTCCCAGGTGCTCTGTATGGCTACACCTTC. This codes for CASSLFPGALYGYTF.

With respect to this clone: Its ends do not fully match the called genes, so a read error is possible. The chain has TRBV13 and TRBJ2-3; no clear D. CDR3 length: 13 residues. From germline, CDR1 is PRHDT and CDR2 FYEKMQ (reference sequence). The CDR3 DNA reads TGTGCCAGCAGCTTGCTGGGCACAAATACGCAGTATTTT. The encoded protein is CASSLLGTNTQYF.

This clone appeared once. The CDR3 DNA sequence: TGTGCCAGCAGCTCCAGGGAAACTGAAGCTTTCTTT. Its protein is CASSSRETEAFF. The V call is TRBV7-9, the J call TRBJ1-1, with D maybe TRBD1 (5 bases). Trimming took 4 bases from V and 5 from J, leaving 8 bases between them. CDR3 size: 12 residues. Germline CDR1 and CDR2: SEHNR and FQNEAQ (reference sequence).

The chain employs TRBV4-3 and TRBJ1-6; tentatively, D is TRBD1 (5 bases). This CDR3 contains 15 residues. Between the trimmed V and J ends, which lost 0 bases and 10 bases, there was a span of 13 bases. The germline CDR1 and CDR2 sequences are LGHNA and YSLEER. The chain's CDR3 is CASSQDRPGRSPLHF. The CDR3, as DNA: TGCGCCAGCAGCCAAGATCGGCCAGGGCGATCACCCCTCCACTTT.

The chain carries TRBV5-5 and TRBJ2-1; the match to TRBD2 covers 8 bases. From germline, CDR1 is SGHKS and CDR2 YYEKEE (reference sequence). There are 18 residues in the CDR3. The junction had 20 bases not matched to a gene; V was cut back by 4 bases and J by 8 bases. CDR3 sequence: CASSAVISVAGSFDEQFF. The CDR3 region has the DNA TGTGCCAGCAGCGCCGTTATCTCGGTAGCGGGGAGTTTCGATGAGCAGTTCTTC.

The J gene is TRBJ1-5, the V gene TRBV6-6, with a weak D call TRBD1 (5 bases). V lost 2 bases, J lost 7 bases, and 18 bases lay in between. Per germline, CDR1 MNHNY and CDR2 SVGAGI (reference sequence). This CDR3 spans 16 amino acids. CDR3 sequence (DNA): TGTGCCAGCAGTTACCGATTCGGAGGGGAAAACCAGCCCCAGCATTTT. It yields the protein CASSYRFGGENQPQHF.